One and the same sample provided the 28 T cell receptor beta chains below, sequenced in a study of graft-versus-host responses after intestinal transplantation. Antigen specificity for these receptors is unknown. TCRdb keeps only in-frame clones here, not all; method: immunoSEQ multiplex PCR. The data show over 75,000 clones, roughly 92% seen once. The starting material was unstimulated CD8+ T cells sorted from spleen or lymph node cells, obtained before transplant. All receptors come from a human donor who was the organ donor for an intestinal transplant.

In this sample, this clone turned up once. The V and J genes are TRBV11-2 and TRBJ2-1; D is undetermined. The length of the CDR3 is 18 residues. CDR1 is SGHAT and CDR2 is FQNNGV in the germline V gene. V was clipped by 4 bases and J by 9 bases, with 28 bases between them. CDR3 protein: CASSSVGPDSPQSSEQFF. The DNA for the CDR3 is TGTGCCAGCAGCTCCGTAGGCCCGGATAGCCCCCAAAGTAGTGAGCAGTTCTTC.

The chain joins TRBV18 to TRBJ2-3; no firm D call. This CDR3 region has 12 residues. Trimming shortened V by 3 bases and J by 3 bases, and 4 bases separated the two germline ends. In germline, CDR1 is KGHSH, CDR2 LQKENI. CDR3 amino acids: CASSPPTDTQYF. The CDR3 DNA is TGTGCCAGCTCACCCCCGACAGATACGCAGTATTTT. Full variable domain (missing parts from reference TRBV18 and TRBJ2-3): NAGVMQNPRHLVRRRGQEARLRCSPMKGHSHVYWYRQLPEEGLKFMVYLQKENIIDESGMPKERFSAEFPKEGPSILRIQQVVRGDSAAYFCASSPPTDTQYFGPGTRLTVL.

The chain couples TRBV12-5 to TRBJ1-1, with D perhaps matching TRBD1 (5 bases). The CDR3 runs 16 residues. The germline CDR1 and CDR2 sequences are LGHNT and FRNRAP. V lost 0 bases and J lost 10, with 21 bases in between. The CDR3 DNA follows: TGTGCTAGTGGTTTGGTACGCGACAGACCACCCCGGGCAGCTTTCTTT. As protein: CASGLVRDRPPRAAFF.

The CDR3 DNA is TGTGCCACCAGCATAGACAGGGAATACACTGAAGCTTTCTTT. It translates to CATSIDREYTEAFF. The genes are TRBV15 and TRBJ1-1; TRBD1 matches at 7 bases. Germline trimming cut 4 bases from V and 3 bases from J; bases unmatched to any gene: 5. This CDR3 region has 14 residues. Germline CDR1 reads LNHNV; CDR2 reads YYDKDF (reference sequence).

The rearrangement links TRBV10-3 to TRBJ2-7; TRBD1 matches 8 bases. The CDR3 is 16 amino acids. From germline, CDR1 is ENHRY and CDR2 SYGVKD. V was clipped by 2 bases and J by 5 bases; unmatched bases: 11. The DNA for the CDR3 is TGTGCCATCAGTGAGGGGGCGACAGGGGATTTCGACGAGCAGTACTTC. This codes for CAISEGATGDFDEQYF.

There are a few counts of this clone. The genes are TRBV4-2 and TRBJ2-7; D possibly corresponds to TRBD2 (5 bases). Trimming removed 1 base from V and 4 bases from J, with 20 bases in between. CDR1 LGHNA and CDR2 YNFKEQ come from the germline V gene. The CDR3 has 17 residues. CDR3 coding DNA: TGTGCCAGCAGCCAAGTAGAAGGGCCTACGAGGAGGTACGAGCAGTACTTC. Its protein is CASSQVEGPTRRYEQYF.

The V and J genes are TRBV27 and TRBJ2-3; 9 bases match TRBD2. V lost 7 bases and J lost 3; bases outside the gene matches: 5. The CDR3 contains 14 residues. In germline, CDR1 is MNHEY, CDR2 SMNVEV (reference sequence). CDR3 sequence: CASNSGRLTDTQYF. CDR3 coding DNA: TGTGCCAGCAATAGCGGGAGACTTACAGATACGCAGTATTTT.

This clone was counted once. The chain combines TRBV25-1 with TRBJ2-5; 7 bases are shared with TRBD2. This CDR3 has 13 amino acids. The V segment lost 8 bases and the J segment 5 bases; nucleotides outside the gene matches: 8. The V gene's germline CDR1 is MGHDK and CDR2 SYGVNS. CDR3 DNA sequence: TGTGCCAGCGGGGAGGGAGGGTTGGAGACCCAGTACTTC. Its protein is CASGEGGLETQYF.

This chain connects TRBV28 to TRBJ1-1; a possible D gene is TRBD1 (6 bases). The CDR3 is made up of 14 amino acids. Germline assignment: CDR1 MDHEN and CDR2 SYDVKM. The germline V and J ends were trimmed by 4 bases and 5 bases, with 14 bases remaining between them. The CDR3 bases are TGTGCCAGCAGTTCTGGGGGCCAGGGTACTGAAGCTTTCTTT. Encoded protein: CASSSGGQGTEAFF.

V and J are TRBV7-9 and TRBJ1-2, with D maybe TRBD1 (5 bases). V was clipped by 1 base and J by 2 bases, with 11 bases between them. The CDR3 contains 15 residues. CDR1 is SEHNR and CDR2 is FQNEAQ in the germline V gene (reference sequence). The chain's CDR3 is CASSLVGGDNYGYTF. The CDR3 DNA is TGTGCCAGCAGCTTAGTCGGGGGGGACAACTATGGCTACACCTTC.

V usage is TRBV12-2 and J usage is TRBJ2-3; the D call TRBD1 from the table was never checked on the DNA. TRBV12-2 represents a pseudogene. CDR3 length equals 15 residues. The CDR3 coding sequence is TGTGCAAGTCGCTTACGTCAGGGGGAGACAGATACGCAGTATTTT. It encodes CASRLRQGETDTQYF.

This CDR3 is CASSLEGQGADGYTF. CDR3 DNA: TGTGCCAGCAGCTTAGAGGGACAGGGGGCCGATGGCTACACCTTC. The V and J genes are TRBV7-9 and TRBJ1-2, with 12 bases lining up with TRBD1. CDR3 length: 15 amino acids. Germline values: CDR1 SEHNR, CDR2 FQNEAQ (reference sequence). Trimming at V came to 1 base and at J to 6 bases, leaving 3 bases not matched to a gene.

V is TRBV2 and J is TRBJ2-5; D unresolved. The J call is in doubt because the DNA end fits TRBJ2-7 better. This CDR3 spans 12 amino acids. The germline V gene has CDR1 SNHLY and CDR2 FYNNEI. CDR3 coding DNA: TGTGCCAGCAGTGTAAGAGTCTACGAGCAGTACTTC. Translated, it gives CASSVRVYEQYF.

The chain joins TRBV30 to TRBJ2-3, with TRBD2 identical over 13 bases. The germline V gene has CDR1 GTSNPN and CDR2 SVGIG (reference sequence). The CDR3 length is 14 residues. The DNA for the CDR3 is TGTGCTGGCGTGACTAGCGGGGGGTTACATACGCAGTATTTT. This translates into CAGVTSGGLHTQYF.

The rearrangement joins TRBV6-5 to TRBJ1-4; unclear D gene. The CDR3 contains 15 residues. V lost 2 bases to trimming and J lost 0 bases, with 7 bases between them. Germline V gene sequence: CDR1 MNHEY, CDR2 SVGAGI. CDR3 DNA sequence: TGTGCCAGCAGTTACCGAGATGCAACTAATGAAAAACTGTTTTTT. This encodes CASSYRDATNEKLFF.

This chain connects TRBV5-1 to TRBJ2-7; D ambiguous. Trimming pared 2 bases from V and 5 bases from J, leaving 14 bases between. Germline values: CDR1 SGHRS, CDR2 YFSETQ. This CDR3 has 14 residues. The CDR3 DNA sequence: TGCGCCAGCAGCTTAGAATTAGATACCCACGAGCAGTACTTC. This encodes CASSLELDTHEQYF.

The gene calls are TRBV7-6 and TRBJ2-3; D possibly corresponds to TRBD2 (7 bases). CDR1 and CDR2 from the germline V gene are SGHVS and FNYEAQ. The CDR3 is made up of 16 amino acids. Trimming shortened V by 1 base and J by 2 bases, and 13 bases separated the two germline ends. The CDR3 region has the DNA TGTGCCAGCAGCTTAGGAGGGGGAGGGGTCACAGATACGCAGTATTTT. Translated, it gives CASSLGGGGVTDTQYF.

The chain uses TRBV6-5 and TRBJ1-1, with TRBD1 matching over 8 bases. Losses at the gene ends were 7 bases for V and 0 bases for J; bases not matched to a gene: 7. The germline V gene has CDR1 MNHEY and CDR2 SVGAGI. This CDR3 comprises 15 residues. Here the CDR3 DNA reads TGTGCCAGCACTCGGACAGGGTGGGTGAACACTGAAGCTTTCTTT. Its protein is CASTRTGWVNTEAFF.

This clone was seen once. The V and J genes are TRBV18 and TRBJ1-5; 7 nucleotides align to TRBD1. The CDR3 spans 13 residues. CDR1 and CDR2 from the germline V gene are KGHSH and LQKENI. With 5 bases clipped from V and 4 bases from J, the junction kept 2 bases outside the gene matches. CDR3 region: CASSTTGNQPQHF. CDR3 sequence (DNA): TGTGCCAGCTCAACGACAGGGAATCAGCCCCAGCATTTT.

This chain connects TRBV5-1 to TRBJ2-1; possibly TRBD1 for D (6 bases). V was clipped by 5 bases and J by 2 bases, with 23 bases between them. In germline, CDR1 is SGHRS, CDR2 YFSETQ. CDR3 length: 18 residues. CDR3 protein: CASRLFRTPRGPYNEQFF. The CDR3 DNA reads TGCGCCAGCAGACTATTCAGGACACCCAGGGGACCCTACAATGAGCAGTTCTTC.

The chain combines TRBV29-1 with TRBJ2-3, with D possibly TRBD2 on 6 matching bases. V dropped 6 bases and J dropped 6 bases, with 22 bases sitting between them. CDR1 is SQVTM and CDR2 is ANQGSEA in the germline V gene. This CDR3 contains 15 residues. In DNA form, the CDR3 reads TGCAGCGTCCCTCAGTGGGCCGGGGGTACGGATACGCAGTATTTT. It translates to CSVPQWAGGTDTQYF.

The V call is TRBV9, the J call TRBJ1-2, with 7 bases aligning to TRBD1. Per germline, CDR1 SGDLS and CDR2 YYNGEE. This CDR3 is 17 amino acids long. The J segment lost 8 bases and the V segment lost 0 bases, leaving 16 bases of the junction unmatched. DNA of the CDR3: TGTGCCAGCAGCGTAGGTGGAGGGGGCTATACGAGGGAAGGCTACACCTTC. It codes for CASSVGGGGYTREGYTF.

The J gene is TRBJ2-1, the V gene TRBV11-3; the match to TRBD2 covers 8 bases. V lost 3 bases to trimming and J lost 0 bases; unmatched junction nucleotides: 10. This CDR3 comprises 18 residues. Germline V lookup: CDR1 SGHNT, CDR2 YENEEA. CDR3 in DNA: TGTGCCAGCAGCTTGGCACTAGCGGCTTATAGCTCCTACAATGAGCAGTTCTTC. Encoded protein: CASSLALAAYSSYNEQFF.

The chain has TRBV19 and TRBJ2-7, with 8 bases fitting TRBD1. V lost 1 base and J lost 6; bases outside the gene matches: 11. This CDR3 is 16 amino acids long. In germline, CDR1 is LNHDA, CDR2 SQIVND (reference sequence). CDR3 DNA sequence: TGTGCCAGTAGTATAGTTTCGGGACAGGTATCCGTCGAGCAGTACTTC. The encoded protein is CASSIVSGQVSVEQYF.

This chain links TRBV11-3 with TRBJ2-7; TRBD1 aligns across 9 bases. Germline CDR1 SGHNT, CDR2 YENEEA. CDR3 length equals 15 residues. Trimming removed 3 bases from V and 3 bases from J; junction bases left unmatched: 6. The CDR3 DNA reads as TGTGCCAGCAGCTTTAGACAGGGGGAGATCTACGAGCAGTACTTC. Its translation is CASSFRQGEIYEQYF.

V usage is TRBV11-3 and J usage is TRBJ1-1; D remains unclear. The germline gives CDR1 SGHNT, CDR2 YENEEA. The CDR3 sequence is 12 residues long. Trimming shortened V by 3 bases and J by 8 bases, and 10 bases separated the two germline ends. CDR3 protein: CASSFGSLEAFF. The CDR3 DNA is TGTGCCAGCAGCTTCGGGTCTTTGGAAGCTTTCTTT. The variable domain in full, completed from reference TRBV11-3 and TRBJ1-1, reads EAGVVQSPRYKIIEKKQPVAFWCNPISGHNTLYWYLQNLGQGPELLIRYENEEAVDDSQLPKDRFSAERLKGVDSTLKIQPAELGDSAVYLCASSFGSLEAFFGQGTRLTVV.

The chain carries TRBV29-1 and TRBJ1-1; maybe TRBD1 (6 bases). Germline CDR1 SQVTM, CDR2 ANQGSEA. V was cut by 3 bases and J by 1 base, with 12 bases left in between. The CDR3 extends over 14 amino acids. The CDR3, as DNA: TGCAGCGTTGACCTATTGGGGGCGAACACTGAAGCTTTCTTT. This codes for CSVDLLGANTEAFF.

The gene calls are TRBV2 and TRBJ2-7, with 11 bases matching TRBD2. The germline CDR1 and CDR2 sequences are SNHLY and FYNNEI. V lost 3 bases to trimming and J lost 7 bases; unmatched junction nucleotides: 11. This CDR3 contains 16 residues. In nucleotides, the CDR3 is TGTGCCAGCAGTGATAGGATAGGACTAGCGGGTCGGGAGCAGTACTTC. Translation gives CASSDRIGLAGREQYF.